The TCR beta chain described here comes from a study of T cells expressing NK-cell markers. Study context: The study drew TCR beta repertoires from sorted CD3+CD56+NKG2C+, CD3+CD56+NKG2C- and CD3+CD56-NKG2C+ T cells. Points from the study as a whole: Specificity for HCMV among expanded NKG2C+ T cell clones was not established.

On this clonotype itself: Its antigen is not identified.

As the method of synthesis, 5'RACE template switching with UMIs yielded TCR beta cDNA. Using the 5' RACE reads, TCRdb records one entry per CDR3 protein without DNA. In total, the table holds 6,500 to 10,000 distinct CDR3 sequences. Germline-derived CDR1 and CDR2 are MDHEN and SYDVKM. The CDR3 totals 17 residues. The receptor's source is a man aged 18 to 30 in good health. This chain connects TRBV28 to TRBJ2-2; TCRdb designates TRBD2, a call that cannot be tested without DNA. The sequenced sample was blood T cells: a sorted CD56 or NKG2C T cell subset, CD4+ or CD8+ T cells, or bulk PBMC T cells (not recorded which). CDR3 sequence reads: CASSLLAGGVNTGELFF.